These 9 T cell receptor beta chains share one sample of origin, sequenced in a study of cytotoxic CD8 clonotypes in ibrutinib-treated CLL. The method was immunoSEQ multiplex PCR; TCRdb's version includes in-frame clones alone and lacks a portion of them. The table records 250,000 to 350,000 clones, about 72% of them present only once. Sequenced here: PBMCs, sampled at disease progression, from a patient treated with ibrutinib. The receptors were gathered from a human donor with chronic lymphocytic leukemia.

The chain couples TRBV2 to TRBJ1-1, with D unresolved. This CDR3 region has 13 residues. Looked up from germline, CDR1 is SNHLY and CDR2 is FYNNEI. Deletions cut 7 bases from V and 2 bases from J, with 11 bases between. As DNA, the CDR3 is TGTGCCAGCAATCCCGGACCTAACACTGAAGCTTTCTTT. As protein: CASNPGPNTEAFF.

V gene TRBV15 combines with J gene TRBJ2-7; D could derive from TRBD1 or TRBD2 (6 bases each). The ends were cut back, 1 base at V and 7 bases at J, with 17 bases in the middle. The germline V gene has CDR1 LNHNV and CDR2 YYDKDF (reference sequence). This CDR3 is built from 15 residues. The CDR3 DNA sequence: TGTGCCACCAGCAGAGCTGGCGGGACAAGGAGGGAGCAGTACTTC. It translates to CATSRAGGTRREQYF.

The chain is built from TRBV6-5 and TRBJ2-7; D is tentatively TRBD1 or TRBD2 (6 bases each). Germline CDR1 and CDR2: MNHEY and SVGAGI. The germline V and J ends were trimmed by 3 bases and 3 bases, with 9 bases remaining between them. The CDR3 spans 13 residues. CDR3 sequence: CASSYRGDYEQYF. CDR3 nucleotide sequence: TGTGCCAGCAGTTATAGGGGGGACTACGAGCAGTACTTC.

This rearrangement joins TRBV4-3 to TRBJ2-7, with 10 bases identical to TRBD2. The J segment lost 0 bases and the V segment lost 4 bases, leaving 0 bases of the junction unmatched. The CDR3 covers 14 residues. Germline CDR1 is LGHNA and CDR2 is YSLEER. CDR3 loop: CASSRLAGSYEQYF. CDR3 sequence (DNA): TGCGCCAGCAGCCGACTAGCGGGCTCCTACGAGCAGTACTTC.

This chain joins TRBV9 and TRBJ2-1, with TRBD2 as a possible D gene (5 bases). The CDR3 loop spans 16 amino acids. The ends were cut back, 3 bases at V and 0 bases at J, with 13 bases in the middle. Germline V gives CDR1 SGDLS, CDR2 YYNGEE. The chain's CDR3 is CASSAHPGSSYNEQFF. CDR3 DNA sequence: TGTGCCAGCAGCGCCCACCCTGGGAGCTCCTACAATGAGCAGTTCTTC.

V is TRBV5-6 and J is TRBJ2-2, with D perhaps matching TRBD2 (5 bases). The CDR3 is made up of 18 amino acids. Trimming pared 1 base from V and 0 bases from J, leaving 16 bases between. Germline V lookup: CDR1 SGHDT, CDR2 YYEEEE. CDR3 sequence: CASSLRTGGRPNTGELFF. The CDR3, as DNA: TGTGCCAGCAGCTTGAGAACTGGAGGCAGACCGAACACCGGGGAGCTGTTTTTT.

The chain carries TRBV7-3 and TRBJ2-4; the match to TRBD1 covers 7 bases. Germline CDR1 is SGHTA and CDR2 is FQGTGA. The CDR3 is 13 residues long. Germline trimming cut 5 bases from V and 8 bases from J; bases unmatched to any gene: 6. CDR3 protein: CASSPTGLDIQYF. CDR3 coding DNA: TGTGCCAGCAGCCCGACAGGGTTGGACATTCAGTACTTC.

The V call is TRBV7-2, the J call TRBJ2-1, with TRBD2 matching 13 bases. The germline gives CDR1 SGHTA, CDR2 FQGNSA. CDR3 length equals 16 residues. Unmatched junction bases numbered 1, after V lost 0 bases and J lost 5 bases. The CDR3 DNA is TGTGCCAGCAGCTTAGCGACTAGCGGGGGGAACAATGAGCAGTTCTTC. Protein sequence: CASSLATSGGNNEQFF.

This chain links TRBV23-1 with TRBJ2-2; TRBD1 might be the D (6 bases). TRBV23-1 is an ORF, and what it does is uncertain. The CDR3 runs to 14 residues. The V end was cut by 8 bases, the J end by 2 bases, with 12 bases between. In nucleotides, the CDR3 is TGCGCCAGCCGGACAGAAAGTAACACCGGGGAGCTGTTTTTT. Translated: CASRTESNTGELFF.